The clone carrying this TCR beta chain was seen only a few times. Its antigen is unidentified. A read error may produce the germline difference seen at one junction end. The data belong to a study of Graves' ophthalmopathy and Graves' hyperthyroidism. Whole-study findings and limits: Blood also held most thyroid clonotypes expanded above 0.001 frequency.

RNA transcripts served as template for amplifying TCR beta CDR3 sequences. Second-round multiplex PCR followed a first-round RT-PCR using HTBI primers. TCRdb fed the multiplex PCR reads into MiXCR, producing one record per CDR3 protein. This repertoire shows approximately 640,000 distinct CDR3 sequences, roughly two fifths found once; its top ten account for more than 2.5%. Germline lookup yields CDR1 SGHTA and CDR2 FQGNSA. The CDR3 consists of 16 residues. The sample taken for sequencing was peripheral blood. This receptor was obtained from an adult man with Graves' ophthalmopathy. V and J are TRBV7-2 and TRBJ1-5; a weak D match, TRBD1 (6 bases). The CDR3 DNA reads as TGTGTCAGCAGCCAAGTCGGTACAGGGCAAGCTCAGCCCCAGCATTTT. It codes for CVSSQVGTGQAQPQHF.